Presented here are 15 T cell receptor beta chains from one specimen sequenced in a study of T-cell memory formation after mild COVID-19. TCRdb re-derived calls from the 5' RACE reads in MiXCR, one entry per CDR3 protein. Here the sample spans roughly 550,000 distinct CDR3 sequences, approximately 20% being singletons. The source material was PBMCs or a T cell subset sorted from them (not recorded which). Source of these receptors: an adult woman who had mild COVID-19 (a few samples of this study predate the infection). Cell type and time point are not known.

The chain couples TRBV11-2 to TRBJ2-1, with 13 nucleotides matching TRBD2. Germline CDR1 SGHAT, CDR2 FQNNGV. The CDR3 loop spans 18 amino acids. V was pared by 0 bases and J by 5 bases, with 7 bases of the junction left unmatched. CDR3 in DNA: TGTGCCAGCAGCTTAGATGATTACGGACTAGCGGGGGACAATGAGCAGTTCTTC. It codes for CASSLDDYGLAGDNEQFF.

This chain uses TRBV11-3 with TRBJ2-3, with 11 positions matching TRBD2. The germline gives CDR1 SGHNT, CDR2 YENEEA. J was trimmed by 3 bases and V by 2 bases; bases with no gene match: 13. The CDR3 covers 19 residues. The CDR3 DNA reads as TGTGCCAGCAGCTTAAAGAGGCTAGCGGGGGGCCCGGGAACAGATACGCAGTATTTT. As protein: CASSLKRLAGGPGTDTQYF.

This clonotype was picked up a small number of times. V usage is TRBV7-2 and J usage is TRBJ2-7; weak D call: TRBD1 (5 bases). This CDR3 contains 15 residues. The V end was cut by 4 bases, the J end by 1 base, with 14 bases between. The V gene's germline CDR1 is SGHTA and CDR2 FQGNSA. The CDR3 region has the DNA TGTGCCAGCAGCTACTCAGGGTATAGGTCCTACGAGCAGTACTTC. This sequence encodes CASSYSGYRSYEQYF. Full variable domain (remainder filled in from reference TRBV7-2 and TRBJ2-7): GAGVSQSPSNKVTEKGKDVELRCDPISGHTALYWYRQSLGQGLEFLIYFQGNSAPDKSGLPSDRFSAERTGGSVSTLTIQRTQQEDSAVYLCASSYSGYRSYEQYFGPGTRLTVT.

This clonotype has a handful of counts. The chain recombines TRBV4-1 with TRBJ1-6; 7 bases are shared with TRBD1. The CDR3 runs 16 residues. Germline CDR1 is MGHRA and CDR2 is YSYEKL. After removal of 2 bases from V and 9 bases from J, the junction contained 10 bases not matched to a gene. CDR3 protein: CASSQLQGIGGSPLHF. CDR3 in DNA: TGCGCCAGCAGCCAATTACAGGGGATCGGGGGTTCACCCCTCCACTTT.

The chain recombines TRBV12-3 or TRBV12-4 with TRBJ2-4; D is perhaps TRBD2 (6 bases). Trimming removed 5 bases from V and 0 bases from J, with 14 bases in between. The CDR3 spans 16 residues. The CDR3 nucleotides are TGTGCCAGCAGTCTTAATCGCGGGATAGCCAAAAACATTCAGTACTTC. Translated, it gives CASSLNRGIAKNIQYF.

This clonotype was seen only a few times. CDR3 DNA sequence: TGTGCCAGCAGCTGGGGACTAGCGGTCGGGGAGCTGTTTTTT. Protein: CASSWGLAVGELFF. The gene calls are TRBV7-9 and TRBJ2-2; 11 nucleotides agree with TRBD2. The CDR3 spans 14 residues. CDR1 is SEHNR, CDR2 FQNEAQ, per germline (reference sequence). V lost 4 bases to trimming and J lost 7 bases; unmatched junction nucleotides: 2.

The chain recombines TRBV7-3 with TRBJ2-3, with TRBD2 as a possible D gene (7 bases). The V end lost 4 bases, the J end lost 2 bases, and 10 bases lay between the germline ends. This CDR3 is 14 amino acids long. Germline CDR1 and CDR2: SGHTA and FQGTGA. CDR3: CASSSRGATDTQYF. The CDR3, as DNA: TGTGCCAGCAGCTCCCGGGGGGCCACAGATACGCAGTATTTT. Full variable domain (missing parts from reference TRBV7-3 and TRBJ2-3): GAGVSQTPSNKVTEKGKYVELRCDPISGHTALYWYRQSLGQGPEFLIYFQGTGAADDSGLPNDRFFAVRPEGSVSTLKIQRTERGDSAVYLCASSSRGATDTQYFGPGTRLTVL.

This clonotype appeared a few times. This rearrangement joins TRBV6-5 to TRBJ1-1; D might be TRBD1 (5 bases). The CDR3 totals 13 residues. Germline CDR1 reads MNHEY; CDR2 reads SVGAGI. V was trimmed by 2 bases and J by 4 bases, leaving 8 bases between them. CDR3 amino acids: CASSYPGRTEAFF. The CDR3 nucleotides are TGTGCCAGCAGTTACCCGGGACGCACTGAAGCTTTCTTT.

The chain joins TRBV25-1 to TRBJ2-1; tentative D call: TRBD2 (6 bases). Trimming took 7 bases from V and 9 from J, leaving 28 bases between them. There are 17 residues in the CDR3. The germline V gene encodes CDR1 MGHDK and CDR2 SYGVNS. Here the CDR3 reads CASNLGHGTPSGGEQFF. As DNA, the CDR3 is TGTGCCAGCAACCTTGGACACGGGACTCCCAGCGGCGGTGAGCAGTTCTTC.

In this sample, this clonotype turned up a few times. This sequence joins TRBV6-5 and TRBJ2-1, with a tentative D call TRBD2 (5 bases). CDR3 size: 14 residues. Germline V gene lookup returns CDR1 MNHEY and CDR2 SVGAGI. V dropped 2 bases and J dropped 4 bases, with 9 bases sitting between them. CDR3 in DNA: TGTGCCAGCAGTTACGCGGGCCAATACAATGAGCAGTTCTTC. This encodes CASSYAGQYNEQFF.

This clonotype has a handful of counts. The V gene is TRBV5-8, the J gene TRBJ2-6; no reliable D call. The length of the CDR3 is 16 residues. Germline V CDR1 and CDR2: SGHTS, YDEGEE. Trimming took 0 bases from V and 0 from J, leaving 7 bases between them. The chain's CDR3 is CASSLATDSGANVLTF. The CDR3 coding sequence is TGTGCCAGCAGCTTGGCCACGGACTCTGGGGCCAACGTCCTGACTTTC.

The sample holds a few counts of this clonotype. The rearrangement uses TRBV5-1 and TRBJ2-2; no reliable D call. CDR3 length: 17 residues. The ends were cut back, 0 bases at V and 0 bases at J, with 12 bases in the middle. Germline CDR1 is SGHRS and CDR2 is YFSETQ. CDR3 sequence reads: CASSLDPGLPNTGELFF. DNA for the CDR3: TGCGCCAGCAGCTTGGACCCGGGTCTCCCGAACACCGGGGAGCTGTTTTTT.

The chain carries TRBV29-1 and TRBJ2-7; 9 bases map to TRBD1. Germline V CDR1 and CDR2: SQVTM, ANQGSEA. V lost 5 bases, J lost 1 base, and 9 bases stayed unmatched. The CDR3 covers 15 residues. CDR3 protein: CSVKYGTGTSYEQYF. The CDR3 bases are TGCAGCGTTAAATACGGGACAGGGACTTCCTACGAGCAGTACTTC.

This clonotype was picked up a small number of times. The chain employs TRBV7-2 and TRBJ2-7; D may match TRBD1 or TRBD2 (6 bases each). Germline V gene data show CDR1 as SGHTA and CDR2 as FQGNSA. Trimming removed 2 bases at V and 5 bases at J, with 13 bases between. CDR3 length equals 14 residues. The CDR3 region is CASSLSSGADEQYF. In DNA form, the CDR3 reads TGTGCCAGCAGCTTAAGTTCGGGGGCTGACGAGCAGTACTTC.

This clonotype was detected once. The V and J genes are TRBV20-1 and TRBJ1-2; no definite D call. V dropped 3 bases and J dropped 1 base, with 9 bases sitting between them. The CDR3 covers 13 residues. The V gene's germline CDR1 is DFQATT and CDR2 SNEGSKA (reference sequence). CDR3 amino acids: CSASPGVNYGYTF. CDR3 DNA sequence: TGCAGTGCTAGCCCCGGGGTTAACTATGGCTACACCTTC.